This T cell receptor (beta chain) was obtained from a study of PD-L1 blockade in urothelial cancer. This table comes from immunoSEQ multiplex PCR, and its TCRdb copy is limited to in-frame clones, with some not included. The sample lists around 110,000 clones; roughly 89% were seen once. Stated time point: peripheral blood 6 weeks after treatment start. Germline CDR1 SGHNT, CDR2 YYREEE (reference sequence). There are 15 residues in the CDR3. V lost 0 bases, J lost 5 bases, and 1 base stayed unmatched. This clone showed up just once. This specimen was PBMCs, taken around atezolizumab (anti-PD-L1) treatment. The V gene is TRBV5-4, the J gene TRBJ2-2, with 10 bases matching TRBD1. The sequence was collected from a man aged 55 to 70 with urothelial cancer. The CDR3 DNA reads TGTGCCAGCAGCTTGGCGGGACAGGGGACCGGGGAGCTGTTTTTT. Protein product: CASSLAGQGTGELFF.